The next 12 T cell receptor beta chains were all read from a single sample in a study of blood T cell repertoires in COVID-19. Clones were sequenced by immunoSEQ multiplex PCR, and TCRdb holds only the in-frame ones, with some missing. The table includes about 480,000 clones, less than 90% detected once. Sequencing used peripheral blood. The receptors come from a woman aged 45-60 years with COVID-19, enrolled during active disease.

The DNA of the CDR3 is TGTGCCAGCAGCCAAGAAGGGCTCGAGGGCTTCGGAAACACCATATATTTT. It encodes CASSQEGLEGFGNTIYF. The J gene is TRBJ1-3, the V gene TRBV4-2; the D is unclear. V was shortened by 0 bases and J by 4 bases, with 16 bases between the two germline ends. The CDR3 totals 17 residues. The germline gives CDR1 LGHNA, CDR2 YNFKEQ.

This chain connects TRBV5-4 to TRBJ2-1; 8 bases are a match to TRBD1. This CDR3 has 14 amino acids. The germline V gene has CDR1 SGHNT and CDR2 YYREEE (reference sequence). Unmatched junction bases numbered 9, after V lost 4 bases and J lost 9 bases. Written as DNA, the CDR3 is TGTGCCAGCAGCCTCGTCGGACAGGGTGGTGAGCAGTTCTTC. It translates to CASSLVGQGGEQFF.

The V and J genes are TRBV27 and TRBJ1-5, with D uncertain. The CDR3 runs to 13 residues. Trimming took 3 bases from V and 8 from J, leaving 11 bases between them. CDR1 and CDR2 (germline): MNHEY, SMNVEV (reference sequence). This chain's CDR3 is CASSFSALKPQHF. CDR3 coding DNA: TGTGCCAGCAGTTTCTCAGCGTTAAAGCCCCAGCATTTT.

The genes are TRBV3-1 (or the pseudogene TRBV3-2) and TRBJ1-1; tentative D call: TRBD1 (5 bases). The CDR3 is 14 residues long. Germline V gene sequence: CDR1 LGHDT, CDR2 YNNKEL (reference sequence). V was trimmed by 1 base and J by 10 bases, leaving 16 bases between them. The chain's CDR3 is CASSQVPGERGAFF. In nucleotides, the CDR3 is TGTGCCAGCAGCCAAGTACCGGGGGAGAGAGGAGCTTTCTTT.

V gene TRBV11-2 combines with J gene TRBJ1-1; tentative D call: TRBD1 (6 bases). Trimming removed 6 bases from V and 4 bases from J, with 18 bases in between. This CDR3 is 15 amino acids long. Per the germline V gene, CDR1 is SGHAT and CDR2 is FQNNGV. Written as DNA, the CDR3 is TGTGCCAGCAGAGGGGGGGGCTATCAACCCACTGAAGCTTTCTTT. Amino acids: CASRGGGYQPTEAFF.

The rearrangement joins TRBV9 to TRBJ1-2; perhaps TRBD1 as D (5 bases). This CDR3 region has 14 residues. CDR1 and CDR2 (germline): SGDLS, YYNGEE. The V and J ends lost 0 bases and 7 bases respectively, with 13 bases between them. The CDR3 here is CASSVEPRGVGYTF. The CDR3 coding sequence is TGTGCCAGCAGCGTAGAGCCTCGGGGGGTTGGCTACACCTTC.

This rearrangement joins TRBV9 to TRBJ2-1, with 10 bases fitting TRBD2. The CDR3 has 16 residues. Germline CDR1 and CDR2: SGDLS and YYNGEE. J gave up 10 bases and V 4 bases, and 14 bases lay outside the gene matches. CDR3 coding DNA: TGTGCCAGCAGCACGCAATTAAGCGGGGGGGCGGACGAGCAGTTCTTC. This gives the protein CASSTQLSGGADEQFF.

The chain is built from TRBV10-3 and TRBJ2-2, with D tentatively TRBD1 (6 bases). The germline CDR1 and CDR2 sequences are ENHRY and SYGVKD. The CDR3 is made up of 14 amino acids. V was pared by 6 bases and J by 1 base, with 9 bases between. CDR3 region: CAISPDRNTGELFF. In DNA, the CDR3 is TGTGCCATCAGCCCGGACAGGAACACCGGGGAGCTGTTTTTT.

This clone was detected only a few times. The CDR3 is CASSRQGLSTEAFF. In DNA, the CDR3 is TGCGCCAGCAGCCGCCAGGGGCTGAGCACTGAAGCTTTCTTT. The genes are TRBV4-1 and TRBJ1-1, with D possibly matching TRBD1 (6 bases). There are 14 residues in the CDR3. Between the trimmed V and J ends, which lost 4 bases and 4 bases, there was a span of 13 bases. The germline V gene has CDR1 MGHRA and CDR2 YSYEKL.

The J gene is TRBJ1-6, the V gene TRBV10-2; 11 positions match TRBD1. J was trimmed by 5 bases and V by 6 bases; bases with no gene match: 6. The CDR3 is made up of 16 amino acids. Per the germline V gene, CDR1 is WSHSY and CDR2 is SAAADI. In DNA form, the CDR3 reads TGCGCCAGCAGGGGGATGGACAGGGGGCATAATTCACCCCTCCACTTT. This codes for CASRGMDRGHNSPLHF.

The table lists this clone with a count of one. This chain uses TRBV10-1 with TRBJ2-1; D unresolved. The germline CDR1 and CDR2 sequences are WNHNN and SYGVQD (reference sequence). The CDR3 is 12 residues long. V was clipped by 4 bases and J by 5 bases, with 6 bases between them. The CDR3 nucleotides are TGCGCCAGCAGTGCCGTTGACAATGAGCAGTTCTTC. Amino acids: CASSAVDNEQFF.

V gene TRBV9 combines with J gene TRBJ2-7; 9 bases align to TRBD1. The CDR3 covers 15 residues. Germline-derived CDR1 and CDR2 are SGDLS and YYNGEE. V lost 3 bases, J lost 6 bases, and 10 bases stayed unmatched. The CDR3 region has the DNA TGTGCCAGCAGCGCCGGGACAGGGCGGACAGGCGAGCAGTACTTC. Protein: CASSAGTGRTGEQYF.